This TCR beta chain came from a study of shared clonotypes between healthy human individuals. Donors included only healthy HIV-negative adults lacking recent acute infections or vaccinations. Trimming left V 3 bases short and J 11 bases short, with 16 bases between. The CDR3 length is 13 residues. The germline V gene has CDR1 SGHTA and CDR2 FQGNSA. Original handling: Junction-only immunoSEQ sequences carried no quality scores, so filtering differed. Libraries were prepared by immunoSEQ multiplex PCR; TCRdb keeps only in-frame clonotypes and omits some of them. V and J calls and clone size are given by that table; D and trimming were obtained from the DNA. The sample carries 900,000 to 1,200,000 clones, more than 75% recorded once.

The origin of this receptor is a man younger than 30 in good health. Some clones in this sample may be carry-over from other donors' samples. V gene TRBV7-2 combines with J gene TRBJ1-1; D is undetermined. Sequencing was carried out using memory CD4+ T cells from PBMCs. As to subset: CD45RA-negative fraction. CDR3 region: CASSFAESRGAFF. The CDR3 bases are TGTGCCAGCAGCTTCGCGGAGAGTCGAGGGGCTTTCTTT.